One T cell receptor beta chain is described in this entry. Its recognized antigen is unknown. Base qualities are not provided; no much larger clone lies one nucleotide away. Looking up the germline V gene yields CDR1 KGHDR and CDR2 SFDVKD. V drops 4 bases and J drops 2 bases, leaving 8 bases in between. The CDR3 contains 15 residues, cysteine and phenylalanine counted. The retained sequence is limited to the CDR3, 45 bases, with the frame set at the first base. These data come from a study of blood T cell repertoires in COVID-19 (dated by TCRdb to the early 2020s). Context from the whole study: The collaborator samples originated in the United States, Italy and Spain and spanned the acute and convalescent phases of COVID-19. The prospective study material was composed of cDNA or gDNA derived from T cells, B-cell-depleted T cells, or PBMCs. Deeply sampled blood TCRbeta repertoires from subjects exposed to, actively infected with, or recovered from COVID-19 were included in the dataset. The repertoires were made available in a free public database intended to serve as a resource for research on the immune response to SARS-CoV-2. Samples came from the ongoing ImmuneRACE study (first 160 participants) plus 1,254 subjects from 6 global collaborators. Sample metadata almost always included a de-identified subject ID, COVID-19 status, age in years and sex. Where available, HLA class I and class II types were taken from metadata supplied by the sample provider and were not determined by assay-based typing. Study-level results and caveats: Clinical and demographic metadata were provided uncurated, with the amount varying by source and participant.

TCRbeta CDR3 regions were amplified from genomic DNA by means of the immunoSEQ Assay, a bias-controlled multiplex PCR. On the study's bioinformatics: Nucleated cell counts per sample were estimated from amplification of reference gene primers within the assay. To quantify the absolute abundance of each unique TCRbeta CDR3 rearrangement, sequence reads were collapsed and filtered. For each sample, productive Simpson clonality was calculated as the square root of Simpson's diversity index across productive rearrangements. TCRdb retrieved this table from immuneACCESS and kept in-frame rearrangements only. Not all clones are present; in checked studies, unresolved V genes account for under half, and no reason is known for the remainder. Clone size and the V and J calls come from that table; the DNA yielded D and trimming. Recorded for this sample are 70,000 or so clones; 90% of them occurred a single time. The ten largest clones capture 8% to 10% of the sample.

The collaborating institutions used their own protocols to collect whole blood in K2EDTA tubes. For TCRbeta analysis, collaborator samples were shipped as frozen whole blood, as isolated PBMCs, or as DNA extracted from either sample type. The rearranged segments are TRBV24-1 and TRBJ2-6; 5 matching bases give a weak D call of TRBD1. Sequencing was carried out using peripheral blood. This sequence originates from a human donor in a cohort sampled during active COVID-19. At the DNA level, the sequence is TGTGCCACCAGTGAACCAGGGCCTGGGGCCAACGTCCTGACTTTC. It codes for CATSEPGPGANVLTF.